This section outlines one T cell receptor beta chain sequence together with its context. These data come from a study of beta chain features in type 1 diabetes. The isolated RNA, all of it, was reverse transcribed, so expressed TCRB transcripts were what got sequenced. Sequencing was performed with immunoSEQ multiplex PCR; in TCRdb, only in-frame clones are kept and a portion is missing. The sample records 860,000 or so clones, roughly 15% being singletons. Looked up from germline, CDR1 is MNHEY and CDR2 is SMNVEV (reference sequence). V was clipped by 3 bases and J by 5 bases, with 7 bases between them. CDR3 size: 12 residues.

The V and J genes are TRBV27 and TRBJ1-1; D call uncertain. Sequencing was carried out using naive CD4+ T cells from blood. This TCR derives from a woman between 18 and 29 years old in good health. The CDR3 coding sequence is TGTGCCAGCAGTTTTCGGGGAACTGAAGCTTTCTTT. Encoded protein: CASSFRGTEAFF.